These 16 T cell receptor beta chains were all obtained from the same sample, sequenced in a study of shared T cell receptors in the human thymus. Data came from immunoSEQ multiplex PCR; TCRdb stores just in-frame clones and leaves some out. In the table there are hundreds of thousands of clones, around 87% of which are singletons. These same data were also listed under a study on human thymus T cells.

Sequencing was carried out using thymocytes. The receptor source for this set is a boy in the first two years of life with a congenital heart defect.

The chain couples TRBV7-2 to TRBJ2-2, with 12 nucleotides matching TRBD1. The germline gives CDR1 SGHTA, CDR2 FQGNSA. CDR3 length: 17 amino acids. Trimming removed 5 bases from V and 3 bases from J; junction bases left unmatched: 7. In nucleotides, the CDR3 is TGTGCCAGCAGCCGCGGGACAGGGGGCTTGTACACCGGGGAGCTGTTTTTT. Encoded protein: CASSRGTGGLYTGELFF. The full variable domain, with the rest looked up from reference TRBV7-2 and TRBJ2-2, is GAGVSQSPSNKVTEKGKDVELRCDPISGHTALYWYRQSLGQGLEFLIYFQGNSAPDKSGLPSDRFSAERTGGSVSTLTIQRTQQEDSAVYLCASSRGTGGLYTGELFFGEGSRLTVL.

This clone was seen a few times. The chain recombines TRBV5-8 with TRBJ2-7; weak D call: TRBD2 (6 bases). The CDR3 has 14 amino acids. Trimming removed 4 bases at V and 6 bases at J, with 17 bases between. Germline V gene sequence: CDR1 SGHTS, CDR2 YDEGEE. The CDR3 coding sequence is TGTGCCAGCAGCGTGGCCTCTAGCGCCTGCGAGCAGTACTTC. Residues: CASSVASSACEQYF. Complete variable domain (other parts from reference TRBV5-8 and TRBJ2-7): EAGVTQSPTHLIKTRGQQATLRCSPISGHTSVYWYQQALGLGLQFLLWYDEGEERNRGNFPPRFSGRQFPNYSSELNVNALELEDSALYLCASSVASSACEQYFGPGTRLTVT.

The chain couples TRBV21-1 to TRBJ1-1; TRBD1, as called in the table, went unchecked against the DNA. TRBV21-1 is a pseudogene segment. This CDR3 has 14 amino acids. DNA of the CDR3: TGTGCCAGCAGCAGACAGGAACTCAACACTGAAGCTTTCTTT. Its protein is CASSRQELNTEAFF.

V and J are TRBV6-4 and TRBJ2-5; 8 bases agree with TRBD1. Germline V lookup: CDR1 MRHNA, CDR2 SNTAGT. The V and J ends lost 2 bases and 7 bases, in that order; junction bases with no gene match: 15. The CDR3 is 17 amino acids. CDR3 sequence reads: CASSDGYRRQGTGTQYF. As DNA, the CDR3 is TGTGCCAGCAGTGACGGATATCGGAGACAGGGGACAGGGACCCAGTACTTC.

J is TRBJ2-4 and V is TRBV28; 7 bases map to TRBD1. CDR1 and CDR2 from the germline V gene are MDHEN and SYDVKM. The length of the CDR3 is 16 residues. V was clipped by 2 bases and J by 4 bases; unmatched bases: 8. The CDR3: CASSLSLWGQKNIQYF. In DNA form, the CDR3 reads TGTGCCAGCAGTTTAAGTTTATGGGGACAGAAAAACATTCAGTACTTC.

This chain joins TRBV6-5 and TRBJ2-7; 8 bases align to TRBD2. There are 14 residues in the CDR3. From germline, CDR1 is MNHEY and CDR2 SVGAGI. With V trimmed by 4 bases and J by 4 bases, 6 bases remained unmatched. The DNA of the CDR3 is TGTGCCAGCAGTTGGTCGGCGGGAGGTTACGAGCAGTACTTC. Its translation: CASSWSAGGYEQYF.

The V and J genes are TRBV7-9 and TRBJ2-7; the match to TRBD2 covers 9 bases. The CDR3 spans 13 residues. Looked up from germline, CDR1 is SEHNR and CDR2 is FQNEAQ (reference sequence). The V gene end was trimmed by 5 bases and the J gene end by 2 bases; junction bases not matched to a gene: 1. In DNA, the CDR3 is TGTGCCAGCAGCCGACTAGCGGCCTACGAGCAGTACTTC. Amino acid sequence: CASSRLAAYEQYF.

V usage is TRBV11-2 and J usage is TRBJ2-7; a possible D gene is TRBD2 (6 bases). The V end lost 3 bases, the J end lost 7 bases, and 19 bases lay between the germline ends. Per the germline V gene, CDR1 is SGHAT and CDR2 is FQNNGV. The CDR3 runs 15 residues. The CDR3 DNA follows: TGTGCCAGCAGCTTTAGGGGACTGCAAGTGGGTGAGCAGTACTTC. Translating it yields CASSFRGLQVGEQYF. The full variable domain, rest sourced from reference TRBV11-2 and TRBJ2-7, is EAGVAQSPRYKIIEKRQSVAFWCNPISGHATLYWYQQILGQGPKLLIQFQNNGVVDDSQLPKDRFSAERLKGVDSTLKIQPAKLEDSAVYLCASSFRGLQVGEQYFGPGTRLTVT.

V and J are TRBV19 and TRBJ2-1; D is uncertain. Germline loops: CDR1 LNHDA, CDR2 SQIVND (reference sequence). The CDR3 has 13 residues. V was trimmed by 6 bases and J by 0 bases, leaving 6 bases between them. The CDR3 sequence is CASSPSSYNEQFF. DNA of the CDR3: TGTGCCAGTAGCCCGAGCTCCTACAATGAGCAGTTCTTC.

The chain joins TRBV7-9 to TRBJ2-7, with TRBD2 matching over 9 bases. CDR1 and CDR2 (germline): SEHNR, FQNEAQ (reference sequence). The CDR3 length is 16 residues. J gave up 7 bases and V 4 bases, and 14 bases lay outside the gene matches. CDR3 loop: CASSSSGKGSGREQYF. In nucleotides, the CDR3 is TGTGCCAGCAGCTCTAGCGGGAAGGGGTCCGGACGGGAGCAGTACTTC.

This chain joins TRBV30 and TRBJ2-1; D gene ambiguous. Trimming shortened V by 5 bases and J by 5 bases, and 16 bases separated the two germline ends. The CDR3 spans 14 residues. The V gene's germline CDR1 is GTSNPN and CDR2 SVGIG (reference sequence). The CDR3 bases are TGTGCCTGGTGGATAGGAGACCTTAACAATGAGCAGTTCTTC. Protein: CAWWIGDLNNEQFF.

The V gene is TRBV5-1, the J gene TRBJ2-1, with 10 nucleotides matching TRBD2. V shed 2 bases and J 7 bases; nucleotides not matched to a gene: 6. CDR1 and CDR2 (germline): SGHRS, YFSETQ. The CDR3 runs 15 residues. The CDR3 sequence: CASSFWTSGRNEQFF. Written as DNA, the CDR3 is TGCGCCAGCAGCTTTTGGACTAGCGGAAGGAATGAGCAGTTCTTC.

The chain uses TRBV5-5 and TRBJ2-7; D possibly corresponds to TRBD1 (6 bases). Germline V lookup: CDR1 SGHKS, CDR2 YYEKEE (reference sequence). The CDR3 length is 16 residues. The V end lost 0 bases, the J end lost 2 bases, and 15 bases lay between the germline ends. For the CDR3, the DNA is TGTGCCAGCAGCTTGGAACCCGATCAGGGGACCTACGAGCAGTACTTC. Protein product: CASSLEPDQGTYEQYF.

This sequence joins TRBV5-6 and TRBJ2-1; TRBD1 agrees at 7 bases. The CDR3 is 13 residues long. The V segment lost 4 bases and the J segment 10 bases; nucleotides outside the gene matches: 8. Germline assignment: CDR1 SGHDT and CDR2 YYEEEE. The CDR3 protein is CASSIQGSQEQFF. As DNA, the CDR3 is TGTGCCAGCAGCATACAGGGGTCGCAGGAGCAGTTCTTC.

The chain uses TRBV11-2 and TRBJ2-7; 11 nucleotides align to TRBD2. There are 17 residues in the CDR3. Trimming took 2 bases from V and 7 from J; bases not matched to a gene: 13. Germline-derived CDR1 and CDR2 are SGHAT and FQNNGV. The CDR3: CASSLRGTSGGLDEQYF. DNA for the CDR3: TGTGCCAGCAGCTTAAGAGGGACTAGCGGTGGTCTGGATGAGCAGTACTTC.

The CDR3 DNA sequence: TGTGCTAGTGCCATAACCCTCCGAACAGGGGAGCCGCACTACCACTATGGCTACACCTTC. This codes for CASAITLRTGEPHYHYGYTF. V and J are TRBV12-5 and TRBJ1-2; 7 nucleotides line up with TRBD1. This CDR3 is built from 20 residues. The V segment lost 7 bases and the J segment 3 bases; nucleotides outside the gene matches: 26. Germline loops: CDR1 LGHNT, CDR2 FRNRAP.